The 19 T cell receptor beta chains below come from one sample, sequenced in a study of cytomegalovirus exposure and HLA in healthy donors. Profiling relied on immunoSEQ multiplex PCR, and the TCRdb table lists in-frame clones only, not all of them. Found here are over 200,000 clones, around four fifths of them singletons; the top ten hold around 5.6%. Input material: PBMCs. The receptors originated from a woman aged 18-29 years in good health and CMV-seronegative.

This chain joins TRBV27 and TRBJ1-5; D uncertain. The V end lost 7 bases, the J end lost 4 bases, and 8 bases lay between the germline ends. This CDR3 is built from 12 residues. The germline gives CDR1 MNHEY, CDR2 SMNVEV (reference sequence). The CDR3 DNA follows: TGTGCCAGCACTTCGGGGAATCAGCCCCAGCATTTT. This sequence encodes CASTSGNQPQHF.

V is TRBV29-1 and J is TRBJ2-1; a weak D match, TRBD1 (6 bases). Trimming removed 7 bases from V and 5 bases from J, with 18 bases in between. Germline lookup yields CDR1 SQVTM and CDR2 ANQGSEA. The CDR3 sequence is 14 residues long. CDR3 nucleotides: TGCAGCGCCAGAGTCAGGGGCCTTAACAATGAGCAGTTCTTC. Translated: CSARVRGLNNEQFF.

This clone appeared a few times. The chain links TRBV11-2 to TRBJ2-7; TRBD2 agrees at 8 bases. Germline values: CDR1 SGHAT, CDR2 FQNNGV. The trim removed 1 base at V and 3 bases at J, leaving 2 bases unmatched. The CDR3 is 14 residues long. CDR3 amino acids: CASSLAGGHYEQYF. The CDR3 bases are TGTGCCAGCAGCTTAGCGGGGGGGCACTACGAGCAGTACTTC.

The DNA for the CDR3 is TGTGCCAGCAGCCTTACCCCGGGACCCTCTGGGGCCAACGTCCTGACTTTC. Protein: CASSLTPGPSGANVLTF. This chain uses TRBV7-6 with TRBJ2-6; possibly TRBD1 or TRBD2 for D (5 bases each). V was trimmed by 5 bases and J by 0 bases, leaving 14 bases between them. The CDR3 runs to 17 residues. Germline values: CDR1 SGHVS, CDR2 FNYEAQ.

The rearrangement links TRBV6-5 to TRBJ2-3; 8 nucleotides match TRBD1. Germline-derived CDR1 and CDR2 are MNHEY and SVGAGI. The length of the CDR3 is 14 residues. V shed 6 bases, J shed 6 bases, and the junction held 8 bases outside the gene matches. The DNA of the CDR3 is TGTGCCAGCAGAACGACAGGGGTTAGGGATACGCAGTATTTT. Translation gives CASRTTGVRDTQYF.

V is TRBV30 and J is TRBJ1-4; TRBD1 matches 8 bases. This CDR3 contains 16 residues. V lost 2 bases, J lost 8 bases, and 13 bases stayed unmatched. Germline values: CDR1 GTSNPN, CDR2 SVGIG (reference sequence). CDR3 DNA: TGTGCCTGGAGTCCGGGACAGGATTCCCAAGGGGAAAAACTGTTTTTT. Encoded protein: CAWSPGQDSQGEKLFF.

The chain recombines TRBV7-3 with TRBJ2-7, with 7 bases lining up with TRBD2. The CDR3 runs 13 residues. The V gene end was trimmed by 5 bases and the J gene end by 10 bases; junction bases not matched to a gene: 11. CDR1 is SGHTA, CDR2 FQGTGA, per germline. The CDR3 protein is CASSPGLERLQYF. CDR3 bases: TGTGCCAGCAGCCCTGGACTAGAGCGGCTACAGTACTTC.

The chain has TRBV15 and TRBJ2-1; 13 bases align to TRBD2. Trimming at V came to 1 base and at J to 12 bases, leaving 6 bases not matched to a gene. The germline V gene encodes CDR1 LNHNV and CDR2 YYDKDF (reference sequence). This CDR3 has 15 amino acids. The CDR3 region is CATSRGTSGGGPQFF. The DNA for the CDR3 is TGTGCCACCAGCAGAGGGACTAGCGGGGGCGGTCCGCAGTTCTTC. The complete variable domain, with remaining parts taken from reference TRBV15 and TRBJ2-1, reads DAMVIQNPRYQVTQFGKPVTLSCSQTLNHNVMYWYQQKSSQAPKLLFHYYDKDFNNEADTPDNFQSRRPNTSFCFLDIRSPGLGDTAMYLCATSRGTSGGGPQFFGPGTRLTVL.

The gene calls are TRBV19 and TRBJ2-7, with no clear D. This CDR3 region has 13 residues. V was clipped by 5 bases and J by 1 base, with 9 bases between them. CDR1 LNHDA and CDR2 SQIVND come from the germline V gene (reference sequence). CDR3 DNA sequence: TGTGCCAGTAGTCCCGGGTTGTCCTACGAGCAGTACTTC. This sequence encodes CASSPGLSYEQYF.

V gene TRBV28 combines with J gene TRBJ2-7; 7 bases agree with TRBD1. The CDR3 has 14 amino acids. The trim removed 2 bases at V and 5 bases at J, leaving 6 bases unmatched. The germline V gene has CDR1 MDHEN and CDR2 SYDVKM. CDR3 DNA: TGTGCCAGCAGTTTACGACAGGGCACCCACGAGCAGTACTTC. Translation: CASSLRQGTHEQYF.

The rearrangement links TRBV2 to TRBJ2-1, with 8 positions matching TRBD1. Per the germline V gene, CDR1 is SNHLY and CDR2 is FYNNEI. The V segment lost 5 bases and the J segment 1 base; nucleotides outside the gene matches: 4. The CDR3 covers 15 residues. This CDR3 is CASSTDRGSYNEQFF. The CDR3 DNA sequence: TGTGCCAGCAGTACCGACAGGGGTTCCTACAATGAGCAGTTCTTC.

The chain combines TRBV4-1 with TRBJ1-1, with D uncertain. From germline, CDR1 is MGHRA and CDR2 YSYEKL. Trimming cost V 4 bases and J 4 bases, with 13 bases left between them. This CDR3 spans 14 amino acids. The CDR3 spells CASSPAGIGTEAFF. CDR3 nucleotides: TGCGCCAGCAGCCCAGCGGGGATAGGCACTGAAGCTTTCTTT.

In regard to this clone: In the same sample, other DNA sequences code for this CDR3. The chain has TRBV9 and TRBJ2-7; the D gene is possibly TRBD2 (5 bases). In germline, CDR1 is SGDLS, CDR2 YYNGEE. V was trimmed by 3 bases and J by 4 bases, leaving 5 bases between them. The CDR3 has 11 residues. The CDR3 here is CASSAGYEQYF. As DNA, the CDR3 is TGTGCCAGCAGCGCGGGGTACGAGCAGTACTTC.

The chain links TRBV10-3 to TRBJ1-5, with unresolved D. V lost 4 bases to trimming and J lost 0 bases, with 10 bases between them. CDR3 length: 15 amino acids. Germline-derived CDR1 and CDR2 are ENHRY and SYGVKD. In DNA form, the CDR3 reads TGTGCCATCAGTGGGGAGCAAGATAGCAATCAGCCCCAGCATTTT. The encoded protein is CAISGEQDSNQPQHF.

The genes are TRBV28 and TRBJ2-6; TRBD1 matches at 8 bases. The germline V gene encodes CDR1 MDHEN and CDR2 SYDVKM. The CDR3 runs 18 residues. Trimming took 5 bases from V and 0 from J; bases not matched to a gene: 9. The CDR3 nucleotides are TGTGCCAGCAGTCCCCGGACAGGGAATCCCTCTGGGGCCAACGTCCTGACTTTC. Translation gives CASSPRTGNPSGANVLTF.

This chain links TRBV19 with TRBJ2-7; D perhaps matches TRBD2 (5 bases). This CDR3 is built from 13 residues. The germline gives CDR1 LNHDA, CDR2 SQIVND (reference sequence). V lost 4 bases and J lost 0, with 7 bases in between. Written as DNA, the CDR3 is TGTGCCAGTAGTAGTAGCGTCTCCTACGAGCAGTACTTC. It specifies CASSSSVSYEQYF.

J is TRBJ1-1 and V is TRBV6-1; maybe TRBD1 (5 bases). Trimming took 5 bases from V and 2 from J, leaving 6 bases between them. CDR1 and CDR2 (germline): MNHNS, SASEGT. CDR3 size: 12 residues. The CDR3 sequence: CASSWTNTEAFF. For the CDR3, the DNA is TGTGCCAGCAGTTGGACAAACACTGAAGCTTTCTTT.

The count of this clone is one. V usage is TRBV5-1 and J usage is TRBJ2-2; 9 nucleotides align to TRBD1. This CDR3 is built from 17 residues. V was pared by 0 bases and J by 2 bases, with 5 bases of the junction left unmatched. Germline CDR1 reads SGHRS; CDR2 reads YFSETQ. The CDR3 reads CASSLVPQGANTGELFF. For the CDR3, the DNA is TGCGCCAGCAGCTTGGTCCCACAGGGGGCCAACACCGGGGAGCTGTTTTTT.

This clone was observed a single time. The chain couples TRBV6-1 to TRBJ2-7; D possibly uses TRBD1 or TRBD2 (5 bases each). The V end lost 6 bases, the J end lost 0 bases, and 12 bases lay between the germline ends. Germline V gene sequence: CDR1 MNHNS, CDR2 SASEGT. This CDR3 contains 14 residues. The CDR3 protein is CASRMRDASYEQYF. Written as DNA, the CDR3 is TGTGCCAGCAGAATGAGGGACGCCTCCTACGAGCAGTACTTC.